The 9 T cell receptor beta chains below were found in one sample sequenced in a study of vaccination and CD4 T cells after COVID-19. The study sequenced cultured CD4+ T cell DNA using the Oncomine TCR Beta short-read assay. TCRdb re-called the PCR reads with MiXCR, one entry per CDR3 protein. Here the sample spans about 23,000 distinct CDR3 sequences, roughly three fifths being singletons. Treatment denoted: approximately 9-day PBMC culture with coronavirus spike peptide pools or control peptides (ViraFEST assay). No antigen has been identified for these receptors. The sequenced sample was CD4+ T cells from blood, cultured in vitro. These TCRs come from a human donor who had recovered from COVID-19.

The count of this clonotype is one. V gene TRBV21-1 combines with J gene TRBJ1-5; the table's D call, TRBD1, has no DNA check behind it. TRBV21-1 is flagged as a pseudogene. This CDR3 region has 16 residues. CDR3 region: CASSNRDPRCNQPQHF. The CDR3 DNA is TGTGCCAGCAGCAATAGGGACCCCCGGTGCAATCAGCCCCAGCATTTT.

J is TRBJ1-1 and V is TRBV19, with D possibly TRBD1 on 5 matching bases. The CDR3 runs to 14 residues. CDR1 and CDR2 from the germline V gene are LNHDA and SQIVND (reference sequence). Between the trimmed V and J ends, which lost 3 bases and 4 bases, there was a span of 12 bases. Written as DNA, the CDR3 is TGTGCCAGTAGTATGATCCGGGGGAGCACTGAAGCTTTCTTT. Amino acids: CASSMIRGSTEAFF.

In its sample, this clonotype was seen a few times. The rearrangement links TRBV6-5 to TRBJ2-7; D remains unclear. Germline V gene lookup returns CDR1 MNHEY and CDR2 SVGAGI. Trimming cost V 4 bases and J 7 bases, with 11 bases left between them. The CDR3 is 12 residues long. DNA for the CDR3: TGTGCCAGCAGTTCCCAGTTGGGAGAGCAGTACTTC. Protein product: CASSSQLGEQYF.

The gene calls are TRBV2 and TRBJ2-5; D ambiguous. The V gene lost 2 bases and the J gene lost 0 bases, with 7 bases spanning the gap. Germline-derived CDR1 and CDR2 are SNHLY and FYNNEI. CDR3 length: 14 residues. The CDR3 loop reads CASSELRNQETQYF. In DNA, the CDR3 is TGTGCCAGCAGTGAACTCCGTAACCAAGAGACCCAGTACTTC.

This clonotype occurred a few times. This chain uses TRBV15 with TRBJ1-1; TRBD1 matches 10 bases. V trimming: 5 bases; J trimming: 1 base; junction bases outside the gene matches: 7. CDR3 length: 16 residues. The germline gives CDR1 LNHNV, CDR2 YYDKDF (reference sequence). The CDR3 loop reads CATSRRQGAWNTEAFF. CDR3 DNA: TGTGCCACCAGCCGGCGACAGGGGGCATGGAACACTGAAGCTTTCTTT.

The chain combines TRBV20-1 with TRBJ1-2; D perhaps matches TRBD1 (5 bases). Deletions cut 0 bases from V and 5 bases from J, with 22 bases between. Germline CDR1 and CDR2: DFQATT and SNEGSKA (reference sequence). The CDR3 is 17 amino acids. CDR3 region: CSARDQSSGHGGYGYTF. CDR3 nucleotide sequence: TGCAGTGCTAGAGATCAGTCTTCCGGCCATGGGGGGTATGGCTACACCTTC.

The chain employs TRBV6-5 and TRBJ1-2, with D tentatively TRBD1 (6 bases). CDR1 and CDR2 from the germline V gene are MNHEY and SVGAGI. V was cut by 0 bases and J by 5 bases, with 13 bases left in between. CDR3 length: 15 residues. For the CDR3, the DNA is TGTGCCAGCAGTTACTCGGGCAGGGGCGGATATGGCTACACCTTC. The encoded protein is CASSYSGRGGYGYTF.

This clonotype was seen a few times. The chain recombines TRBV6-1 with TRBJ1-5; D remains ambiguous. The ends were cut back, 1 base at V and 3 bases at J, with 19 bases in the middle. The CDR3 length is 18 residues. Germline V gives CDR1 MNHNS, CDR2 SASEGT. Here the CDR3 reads CASSEVGRASGVNQPQHF. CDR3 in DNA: TGTGCCAGCAGTGAAGTCGGGAGGGCATCCGGGGTCAATCAGCCCCAGCATTTT.

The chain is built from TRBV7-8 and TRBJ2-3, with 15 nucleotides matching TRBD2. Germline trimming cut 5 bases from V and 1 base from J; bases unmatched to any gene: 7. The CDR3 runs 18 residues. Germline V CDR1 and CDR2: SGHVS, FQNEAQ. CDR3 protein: CASSHGLAGGPGTDTQYF. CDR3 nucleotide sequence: TGTGCCAGCAGCCACGGACTAGCGGGGGGGCCGGGCACAGATACGCAGTATTTT.